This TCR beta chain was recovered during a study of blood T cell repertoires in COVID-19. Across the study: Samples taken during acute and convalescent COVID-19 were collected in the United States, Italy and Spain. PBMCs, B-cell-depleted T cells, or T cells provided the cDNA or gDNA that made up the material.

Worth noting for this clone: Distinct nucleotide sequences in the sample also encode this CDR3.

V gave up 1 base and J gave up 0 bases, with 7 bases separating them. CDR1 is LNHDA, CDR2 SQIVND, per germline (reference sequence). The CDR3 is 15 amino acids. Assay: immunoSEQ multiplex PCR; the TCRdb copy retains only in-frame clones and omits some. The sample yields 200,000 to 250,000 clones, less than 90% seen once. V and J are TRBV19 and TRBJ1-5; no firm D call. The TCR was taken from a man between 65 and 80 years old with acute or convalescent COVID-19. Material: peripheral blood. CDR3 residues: CASSIGGYSNQPQHF. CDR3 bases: TGTGCCAGTAGTATAGGAGGGTATAGCAATCAGCCCCAGCATTTT.